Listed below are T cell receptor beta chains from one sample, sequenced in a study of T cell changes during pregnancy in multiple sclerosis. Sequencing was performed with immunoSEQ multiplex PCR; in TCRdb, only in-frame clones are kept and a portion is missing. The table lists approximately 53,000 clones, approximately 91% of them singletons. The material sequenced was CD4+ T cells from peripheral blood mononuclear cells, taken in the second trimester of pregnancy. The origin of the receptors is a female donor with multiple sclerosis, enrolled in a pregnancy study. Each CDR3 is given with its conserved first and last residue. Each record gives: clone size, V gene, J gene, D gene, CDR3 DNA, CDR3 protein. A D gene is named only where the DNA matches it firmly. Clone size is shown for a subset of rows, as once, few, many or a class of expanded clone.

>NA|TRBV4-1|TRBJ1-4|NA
TGCGCCAGCAGCCAAGGGAGGTTAACTAATGAAAAACTGTTTTTT
CASSQGRLTNEKLFF
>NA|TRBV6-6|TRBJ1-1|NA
TGTGCCAGCAGTCCCTCGTTATCCTCATTCGGGGAAGCTTTCTTT
CASSPSLSSFGEAFF
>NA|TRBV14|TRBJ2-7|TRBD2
TGTGCCAGCAGCCCCCGGACTAGCAAGCAGTACTTC
CASSPRTSKQYF
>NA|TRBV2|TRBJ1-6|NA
TGTGCCAGCGGATCAACCCGCGGGGGGTCCTATAATTCACCCCTCCACTTT
CASGSTRGGSYNSPLHF
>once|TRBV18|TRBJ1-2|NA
TGTGCCAGCTCACCGGGGGCAGGCGGCTATGGCTACACCTTC
CASSPGAGGYGYTF
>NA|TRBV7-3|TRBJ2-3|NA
TGTGCCAGCAGCTTAATCAATGCAGATACGCAGTATTTT
CASSLINADTQYF
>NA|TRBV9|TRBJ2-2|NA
TGTGCCAGCAGCGTAGGACCAGCGGCGGGCGGGCTGTTTTTT
CASSVGPAAGGLFF
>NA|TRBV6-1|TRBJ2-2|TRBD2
TGTGCCAGCAGTGAAGGCGTTAGCGGGGGGACCTACACCGGGGAGCTGTTTTTT
CASSEGVSGGTYTGELFF
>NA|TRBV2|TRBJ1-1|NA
TGTGCCAGCAGTGTCGTGTTGAACACTGAAGCTTTCTTT
CASSVVLNTEAFF
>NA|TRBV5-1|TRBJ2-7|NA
TGCGCCAGCAGCCAGGTAGGGGCCTGGAGTGGGGAGCAGTACTTC
CASSQVGAWSGEQYF
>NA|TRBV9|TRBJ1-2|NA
TGTGCCAGCAGCTCACGGACCCGGGGGGAGAGCTATGGCTACACCTTC
CASSSRTRGESYGYTF
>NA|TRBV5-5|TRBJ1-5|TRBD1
TGTGCCAGCAGCGTGGGTACGGGCAGGGGGGATCAGCCCCAGCATTTT
CASSVGTGRGDQPQHF
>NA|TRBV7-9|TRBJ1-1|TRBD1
TGTGCCAGCAGCTTAGACGACAGGGTGGGGTTCTTT
CASSLDDRVGFF
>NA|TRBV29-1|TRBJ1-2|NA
TGCAGCGTTGAAGGACAGGAGGGCTACACCTTC
CSVEGQEGYTF
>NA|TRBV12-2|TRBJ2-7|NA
TGTGCAAGTCGCCGGGACAGGGGGGGTGGTGTCATCGAGGCCTACGAGCAGTACTTC
CASRRDRGGGVIEAYEQYF
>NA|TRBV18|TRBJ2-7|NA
TGTGCCAGCTCGCCGGGTGGGGGCCCCAGCTCCTACGAGCAGTACTTC
CASSPGGGPSSYEQYF
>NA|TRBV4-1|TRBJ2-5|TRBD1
TGCGCCAGCAGCCTATACACAGGGGGCCAAGAGACCCAGTACTTC
CASSLYTGGQETQYF
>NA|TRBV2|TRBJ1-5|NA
TGTGCCAGCAACGCGAACGAGGGCAATCAGCCCCAGCATTTT
CASNANEGNQPQHF
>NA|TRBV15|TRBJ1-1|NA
TGTGCCACCAGCAGAGTATTACAGATGATGAACACTGAAGCTTTCTTT
CATSRVLQMMNTEAFF
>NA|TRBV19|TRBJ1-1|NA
TGTGCCAGTAGCGGGATCGCTACTCCACCTGAAGCTTTCTTT
CASSGIATPPEAFF
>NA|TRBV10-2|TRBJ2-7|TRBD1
TGCGCCAGCAGGCCGGGACAGGGGGCTAAGAACTTC
CASRPGQGAKNF
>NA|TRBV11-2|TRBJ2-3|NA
TGTGCCAGCAGCTTAGCCGGGGTCGCACGTACAGATACGCAGTATTTT
CASSLAGVARTDTQYF
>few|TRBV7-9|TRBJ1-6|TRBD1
TGTGCCAGCAGCTCTCCCCGGACAGGGACTTCACCCCTCCACTTT
CASSSPRTGTSPLHF
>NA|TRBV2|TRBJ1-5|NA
TGTGCCAGCACGAGGCAGCAAAATCAGCCCCAGCATTTT
CASTRQQNQPQHF
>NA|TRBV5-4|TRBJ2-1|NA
TGTGCCAGCAGCTTGTTTTCCCTCCTTCAGATGCCGACCTACAATGAGCAGTTCTTC
CASSLFSLLQMPTYNEQFF
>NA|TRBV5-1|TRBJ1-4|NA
TGCGCCTCCAGTCCCGACTCTAATGAAAAACTGTTTTTT
CASSPDSNEKLFF
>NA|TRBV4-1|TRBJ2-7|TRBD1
TGCGCCAGCAGCCAAGCAGGACAGGGCTCCTACGAGCAGTACTTC
CASSQAGQGSYEQYF
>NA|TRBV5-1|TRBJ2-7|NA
TGCGCCAGCAGCCCTGGTTTTGGAGCCAGCTACGAGCAGTACTTC
CASSPGFGASYEQYF
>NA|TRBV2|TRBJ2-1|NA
TGTGCCAGCAGTGAAGGCGGCACGGTCCCACCAACTGAGCAGTTCTTC
CASSEGGTVPPTEQFF
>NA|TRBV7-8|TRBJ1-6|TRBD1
TGTGCCAGCAGCAATCACCGGGACAGGGGGTTAATAGGTTCACCCCTCCACTTT
CASSNHRDRGLIGSPLHF
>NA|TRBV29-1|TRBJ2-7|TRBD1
TGCAGCGTTGGCCGTTTGGCAGGGGGTATCTACGAGCAGTACTTC
CSVGRLAGGIYEQYF
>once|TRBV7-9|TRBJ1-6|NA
TGTGCCAGCACCAGGGTCCCATCCAGGGGATATAATTCACCCCTCCACTTT
CASTRVPSRGYNSPLHF
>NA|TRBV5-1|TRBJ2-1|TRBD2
TGCGCCAGCAGCTTGGGCGGGGGATCCTACAATGAGCAGTTCTTC
CASSLGGGSYNEQFF
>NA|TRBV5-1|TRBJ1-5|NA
TGCGCCAGCAGCCCTGGGGGGGAAAATCAGCCCCAGCATTTT
CASSPGGENQPQHF
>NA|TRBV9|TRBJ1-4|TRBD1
TGTGCCAGCAGTCTACGTCCGGACAGGGGCCGTGAAAAACTGTTTTTT
CASSLRPDRGREKLFF
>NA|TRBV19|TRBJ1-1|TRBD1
TGTGCCAGTAGTTTCCTCCGGGACAGGGGCACTGAAGCTTTCTTT
CASSFLRDRGTEAFF
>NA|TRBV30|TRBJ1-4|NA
TGTGCCTGGGGACATGTACCCTCGAGGGAAAAACTGTTTTTT
CAWGHVPSREKLFF
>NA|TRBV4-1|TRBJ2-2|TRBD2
TGCGCCAGCAGCCCTTTCGGGGGGGGCACCGGGGAGCTGTTTTTT
CASSPFGGGTGELFF
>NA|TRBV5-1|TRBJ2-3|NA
TGCGCCAGCAGCCTGACTCCGGTCTCGGGCACAGATACGCAGTATTTT
CASSLTPVSGTDTQYF
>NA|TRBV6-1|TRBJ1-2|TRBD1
TGTGCCAGCAGAGACGGGACAGGAGTCTATGGCTACACCTTC
CASRDGTGVYGYTF
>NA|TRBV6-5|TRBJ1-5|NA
TGTGCCAGCTCCGGCCTTTCGGGGAGTCAGCCCCAGCATTTT
CASSGLSGSQPQHF
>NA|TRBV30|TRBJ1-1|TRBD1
TGTGCCTGGAGTCGGGCCAAGACAGGGGGCGCGGTGGGCACTGAAGCTTTCTTT
CAWSRAKTGGAVGTEAFF
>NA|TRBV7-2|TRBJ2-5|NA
TGTGCCAGCAGCTTAGATGGGCCACAAGAGACCCAGTACTTC
CASSLDGPQETQYF
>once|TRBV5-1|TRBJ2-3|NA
TGCGCCAGCAGCACGTTCCGGACAGAAAGTACGCAGTATTTT
CASSTFRTESTQYF
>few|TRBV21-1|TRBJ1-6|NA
TGTGCCGGGATGGGAGACAGGGGGAGACCCCTCCACTTT
CAGMGDRGRPLHF
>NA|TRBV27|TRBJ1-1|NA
TGTGCCAGCAGTTTATGGGTTGGGGCAGAAGCTTTCTTT
CASSLWVGAEAFF
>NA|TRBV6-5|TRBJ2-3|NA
TGTGCCAGCAGTTACTCACAGAGCACAGATACGCAGTATTTT
CASSYSQSTDTQYF
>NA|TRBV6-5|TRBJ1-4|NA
TGTGCCAGCAGTTACTGGCATCAGGGCGGTGAAAAACTGTTTTTT
CASSYWHQGGEKLFF
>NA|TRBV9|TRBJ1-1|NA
TGTGCCAGCAGCCCCCATGACACTGAAGCTTTCTTT
CASSPHDTEAFF
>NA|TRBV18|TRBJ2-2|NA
TGTGCCAGCTCACCCAGTTGGAACACCGGGGAGCTGTTTTTT
CASSPSWNTGELFF
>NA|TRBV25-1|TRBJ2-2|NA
TGTGCCAGCAAGGGCGGGACCGGGGAGCTGTTTTTT
CASKGGTGELFF
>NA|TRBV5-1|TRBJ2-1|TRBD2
TGCGCCAGCAGCCAGACTAGCGGGGGGTCCAATGAGCAGTTCTTC
CASSQTSGGSNEQFF
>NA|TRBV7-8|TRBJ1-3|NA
TGTGCCAGCAGCCCAAACAGGGTTAGGGCTGGAAACACCATATATTTT
CASSPNRVRAGNTIYF
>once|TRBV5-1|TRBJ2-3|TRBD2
TGCGCCAGCAGCCCCGGGACTAAGTTCGGTACGCAGTATTTT
CASSPGTKFGTQYF
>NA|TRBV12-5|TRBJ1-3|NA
TGTGCTAGTGGCCCAGGGTTCTCTGGAAACACCATATATTTT
CASGPGFSGNTIYF
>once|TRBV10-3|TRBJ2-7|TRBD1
TGTGCCATCAGTGAGCCCACAGGGGGCTACGAGCAGTACTTC
CAISEPTGGYEQYF
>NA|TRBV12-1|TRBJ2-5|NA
TGTGCCAGCAGCTTTGTACACAGGGAAGAGACCCAGTACTTC
CASSFVHREETQYF
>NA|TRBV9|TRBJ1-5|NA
TGTGCCAGCAGCGCGGGAGGCGGTTATCAGCCCCAGCATTTT
CASSAGGGYQPQHF
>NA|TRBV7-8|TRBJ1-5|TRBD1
TGTGCCAGCAGCTCCAAGAGGACAGGGGTTCAGCCCCAGCATTTT
CASSSKRTGVQPQHF
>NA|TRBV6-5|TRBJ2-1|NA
TGTGCCAGCAGTTACGAGGGGGTTAATGAGCAGTTCTTC
CASSYEGVNEQFF